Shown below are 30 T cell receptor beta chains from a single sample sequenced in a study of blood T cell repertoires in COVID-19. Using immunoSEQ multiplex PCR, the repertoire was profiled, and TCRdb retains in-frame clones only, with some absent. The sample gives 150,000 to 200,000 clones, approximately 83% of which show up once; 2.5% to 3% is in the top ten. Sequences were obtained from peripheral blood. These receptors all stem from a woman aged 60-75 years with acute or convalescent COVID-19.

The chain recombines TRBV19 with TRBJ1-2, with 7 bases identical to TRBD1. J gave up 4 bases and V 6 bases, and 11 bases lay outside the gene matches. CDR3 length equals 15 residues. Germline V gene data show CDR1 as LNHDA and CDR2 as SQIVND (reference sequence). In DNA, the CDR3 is TGTGCCAGTAGACCCTTTGGACAGGCCATCTATGGCTACACCTTC. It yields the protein CASRPFGQAIYGYTF.

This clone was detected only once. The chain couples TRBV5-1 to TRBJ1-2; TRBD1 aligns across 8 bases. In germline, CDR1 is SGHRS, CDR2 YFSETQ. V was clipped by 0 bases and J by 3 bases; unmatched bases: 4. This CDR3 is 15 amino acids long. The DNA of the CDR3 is TGCGCCAGCAGCTTGGCAGGGGGCAACGACTATGGCTACACCTTC. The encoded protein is CASSLAGGNDYGYTF.

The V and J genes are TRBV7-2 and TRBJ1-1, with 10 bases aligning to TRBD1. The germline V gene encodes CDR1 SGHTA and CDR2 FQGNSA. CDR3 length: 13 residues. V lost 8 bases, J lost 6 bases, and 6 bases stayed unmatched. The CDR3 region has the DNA TGTGCCAGCGGGACAGGGGTATTCGCTGAAGCTTTCTTT. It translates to CASGTGVFAEAFF.

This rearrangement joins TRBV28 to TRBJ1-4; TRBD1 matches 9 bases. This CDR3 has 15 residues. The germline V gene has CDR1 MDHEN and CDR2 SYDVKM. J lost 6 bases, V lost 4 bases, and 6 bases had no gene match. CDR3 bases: TGTGCCAGCAGTTCGGCCGGGACAGGGTATGAAAAACTGTTTTTT. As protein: CASSSAGTGYEKLFF. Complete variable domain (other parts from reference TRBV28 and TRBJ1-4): DVKVTQSSRYLVKRTGEKVFLECVQDMDHENMFWYRQDPGLGLRLIYFSYDVKMKEKGDIPEGYSVSREKKERFSLILESASTNQTSMYLCASSSAGTGYEKLFFGSGTQLSVL.

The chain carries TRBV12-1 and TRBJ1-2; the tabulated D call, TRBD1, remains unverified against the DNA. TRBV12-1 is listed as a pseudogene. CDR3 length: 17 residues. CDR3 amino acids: CASSSRSRDRGNYGYTF. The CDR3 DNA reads TGTGCCAGCAGCTCCAGATCCCGGGACAGGGGCAACTATGGCTACACCTTC.

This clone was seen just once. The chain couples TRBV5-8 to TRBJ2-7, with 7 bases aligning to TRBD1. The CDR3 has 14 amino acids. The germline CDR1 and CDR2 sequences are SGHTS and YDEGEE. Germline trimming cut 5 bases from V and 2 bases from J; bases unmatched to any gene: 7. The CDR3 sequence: CASRAQGSTYEQYF. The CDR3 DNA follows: TGTGCCAGCAGGGCACAGGGGTCCACCTACGAGCAGTACTTC.

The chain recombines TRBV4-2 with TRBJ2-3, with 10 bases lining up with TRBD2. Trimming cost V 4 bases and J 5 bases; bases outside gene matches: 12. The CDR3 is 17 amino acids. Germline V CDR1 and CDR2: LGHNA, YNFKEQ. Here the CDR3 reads CASSLQVAGGSQDTQYF. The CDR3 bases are TGTGCCAGCAGCCTTCAGGTAGCGGGGGGTTCGCAAGATACGCAGTATTTT.

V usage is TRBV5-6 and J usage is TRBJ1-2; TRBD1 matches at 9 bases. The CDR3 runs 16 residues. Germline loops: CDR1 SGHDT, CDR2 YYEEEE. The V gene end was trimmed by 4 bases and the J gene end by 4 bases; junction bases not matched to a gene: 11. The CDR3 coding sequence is TGTGCCAGCAGCCCCCTACAGGGGGCGCGAGGCTATGGCTACACCTTC. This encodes CASSPLQGARGYGYTF.

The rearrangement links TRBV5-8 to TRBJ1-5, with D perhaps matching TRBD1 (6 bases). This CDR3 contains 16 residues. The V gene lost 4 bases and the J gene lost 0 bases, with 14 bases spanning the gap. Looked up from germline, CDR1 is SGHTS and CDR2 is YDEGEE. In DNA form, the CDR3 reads TGTGCCAGCAGCGTGGGCAGGGGACATAGCAATCAGCCCCAGCATTTT. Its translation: CASSVGRGHSNQPQHF.

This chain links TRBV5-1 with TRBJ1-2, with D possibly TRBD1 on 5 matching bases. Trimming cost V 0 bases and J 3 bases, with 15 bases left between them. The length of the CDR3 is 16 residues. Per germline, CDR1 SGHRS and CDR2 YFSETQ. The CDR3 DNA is TGCGCCAGCAGCTTGGGAAGACGGGGGGTGGACTATGGCTACACCTTC. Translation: CASSLGRRGVDYGYTF. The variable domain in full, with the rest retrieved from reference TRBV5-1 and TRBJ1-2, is KAGVTQTPRYLIKTRGQQVTLSCSPISGHRSVSWYQQTPGQGLQFLFEYFSETQRNKGNFPGRFSGRQFSNSRSEMNVSTLELGDSALYLCASSLGRRGVDYGYTFGSGTRLTVV.

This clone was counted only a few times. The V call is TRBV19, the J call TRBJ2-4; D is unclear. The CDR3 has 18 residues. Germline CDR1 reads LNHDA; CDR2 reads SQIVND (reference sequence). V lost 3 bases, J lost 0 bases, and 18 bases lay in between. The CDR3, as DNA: TGTGCCAGTAGTATCGTGGGCACAGCCTCACTAGCCAAAAACATTCAGTACTTC. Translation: CASSIVGTASLAKNIQYF.

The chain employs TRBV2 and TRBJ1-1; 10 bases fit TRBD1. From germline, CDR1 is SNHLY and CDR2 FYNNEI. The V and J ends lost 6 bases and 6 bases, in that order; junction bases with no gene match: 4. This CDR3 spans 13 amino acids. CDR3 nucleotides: TGTGCCAGCAGAGGGGACAGGGGATCTGAAGCTTTCTTT. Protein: CASRGDRGSEAFF.

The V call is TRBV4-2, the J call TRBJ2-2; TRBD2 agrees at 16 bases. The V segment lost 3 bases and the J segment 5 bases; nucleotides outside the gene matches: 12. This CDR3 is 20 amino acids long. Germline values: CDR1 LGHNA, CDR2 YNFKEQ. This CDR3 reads CASSQGTSGGADSWTGELFF. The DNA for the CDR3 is TGTGCCAGCAGCCAGGGGACTAGCGGGGGGGCCGATAGTTGGACCGGGGAGCTGTTTTTT.

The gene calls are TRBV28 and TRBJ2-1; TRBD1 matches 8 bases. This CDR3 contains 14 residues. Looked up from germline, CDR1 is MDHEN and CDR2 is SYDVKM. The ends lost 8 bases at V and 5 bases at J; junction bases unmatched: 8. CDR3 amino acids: CASCTGTGHNEQFF. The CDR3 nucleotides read TGTGCCAGCTGCACCGGGACAGGCCACAATGAGCAGTTCTTC. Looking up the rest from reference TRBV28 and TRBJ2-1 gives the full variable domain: DVKVTQSSRYLVKRTGEKVFLECVQDMDHENMFWYRQDPGLGLRLIYFSYDVKMKEKGDIPEGYSVSREKKERFSLILESASTNQTSMYLCASCTGTGHNEQFFGPGTRLTVL.

This CDR3 is CASSSPEDQPQHF. In DNA, the CDR3 is TGTGCCAGCAGCTCTCCCGAGGATCAGCCCCAGCATTTT. The J gene is TRBJ1-5, the V gene TRBV7-9; D not resolved. Germline CDR1 is SEHNR and CDR2 is FQNEAQ (reference sequence). This CDR3 spans 13 amino acids. V was pared by 4 bases and J by 5 bases, with 9 bases between. The entire variable domain, with the rest obtained from reference TRBV7-9 and TRBJ1-5, is as follows: DTGVSQNPRHKITKRGQNVTFRCDPISEHNRLYWYRQTLGQGPEFLTYFQNEAQLEKSRLLSDRFSAERPKGSFSTLEIQRTEQGDSAMYLCASSSPEDQPQHFGDGTRLSIL.

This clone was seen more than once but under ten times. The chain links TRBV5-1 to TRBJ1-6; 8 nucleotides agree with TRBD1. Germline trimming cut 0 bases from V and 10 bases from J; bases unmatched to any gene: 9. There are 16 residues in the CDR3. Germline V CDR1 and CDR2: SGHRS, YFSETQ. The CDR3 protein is CASSLGGRGLGSPLHF. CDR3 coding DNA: TGCGCCAGCAGCTTGGGTGGCAGGGGGCTGGGATCACCCCTCCACTTT.

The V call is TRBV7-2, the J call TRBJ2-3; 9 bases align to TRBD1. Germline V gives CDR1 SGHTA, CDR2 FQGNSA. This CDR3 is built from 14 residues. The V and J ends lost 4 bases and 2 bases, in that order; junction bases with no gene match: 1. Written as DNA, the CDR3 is TGTGCCAGCAGCTGGACAGGGGCCACAGATACGCAGTATTTT. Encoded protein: CASSWTGATDTQYF.

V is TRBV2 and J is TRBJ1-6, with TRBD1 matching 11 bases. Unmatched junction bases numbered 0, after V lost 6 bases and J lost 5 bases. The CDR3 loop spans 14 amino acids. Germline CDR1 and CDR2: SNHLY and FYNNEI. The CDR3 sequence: CASRGQGDNSPLHF. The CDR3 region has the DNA TGTGCCAGCAGGGGACAGGGGGATAATTCACCCCTCCACTTT. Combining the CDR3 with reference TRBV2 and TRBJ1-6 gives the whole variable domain EPEVTQTPSHQVTQMGQEVILRCVPISNHLYFYWYRQILGQKVEFLVSFYNNEISEKSEIFDDQFSVERPDGSNFTLKIRSTKLEDSAMYFCASRGQGDNSPLHFGNGTRLTVT.

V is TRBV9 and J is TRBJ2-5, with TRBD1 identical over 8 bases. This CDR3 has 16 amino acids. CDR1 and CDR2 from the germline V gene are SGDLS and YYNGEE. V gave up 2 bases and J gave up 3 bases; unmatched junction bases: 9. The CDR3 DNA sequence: TGTGCCAGCAGCGTTGACTCTCAGGGGGCAGAAGAGACCCAGTACTTC. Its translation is CASSVDSQGAEETQYF. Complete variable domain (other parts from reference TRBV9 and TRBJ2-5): DSGVTQTPKHLITATGQRVTLRCSPRSGDLSVYWYQQSLDQGLQFLIQYYNGEERAKGNILERFSAQQFPDLHSELNLSSLELGDSALYFCASSVDSQGAEETQYFGPGTRLLVL.

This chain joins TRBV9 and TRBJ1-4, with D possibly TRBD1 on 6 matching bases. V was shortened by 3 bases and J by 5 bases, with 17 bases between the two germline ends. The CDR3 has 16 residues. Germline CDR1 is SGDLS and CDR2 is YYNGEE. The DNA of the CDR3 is TGTGCCAGCAGCGACCCAAGCCTTGGGGGCAATGAAAAACTGTTTTTT. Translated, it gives CASSDPSLGGNEKLFF.

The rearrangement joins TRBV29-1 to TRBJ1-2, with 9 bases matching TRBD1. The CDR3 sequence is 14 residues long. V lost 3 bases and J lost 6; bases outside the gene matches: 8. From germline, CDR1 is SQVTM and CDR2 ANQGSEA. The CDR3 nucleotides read TGCAGCGTTGAGGTCTCCGGGACAGGGAATGGCTACACCTTC. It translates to CSVEVSGTGNGYTF.

The CDR3 protein is CASSPGTNYNEQFF. In nucleotides, the CDR3 is TGTGCCAGCAGCCCGGGGACTAACTACAATGAGCAGTTCTTC. This chain joins TRBV11-3 and TRBJ2-1; TRBD2 aligns across 7 bases. Germline V CDR1 and CDR2: SGHNT, YENEEA. The V and J ends lost 5 bases and 3 bases, in that order; junction bases with no gene match: 4. The CDR3 runs to 14 residues.

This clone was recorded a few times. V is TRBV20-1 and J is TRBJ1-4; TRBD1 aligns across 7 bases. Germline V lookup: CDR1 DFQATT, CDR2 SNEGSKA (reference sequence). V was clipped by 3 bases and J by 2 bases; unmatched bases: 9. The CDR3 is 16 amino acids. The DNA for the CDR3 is TGCAGTGCTAGTGATAACCGGGACAGCACTAATGAAAAACTGTTTTTT. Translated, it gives CSASDNRDSTNEKLFF.

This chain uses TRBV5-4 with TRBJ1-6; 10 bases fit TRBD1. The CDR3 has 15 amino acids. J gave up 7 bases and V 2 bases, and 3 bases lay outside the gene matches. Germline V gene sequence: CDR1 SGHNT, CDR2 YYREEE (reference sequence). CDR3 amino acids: CASSFGQGDNSPLHF. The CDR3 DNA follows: TGTGCCAGCAGCTTTGGACAGGGGGACAATTCACCCCTCCACTTT.

In nucleotides, the CDR3 is TGTGCCAGCAGTGTAGGACAGGGCTATGGCTACACCTTC. Residues: CASSVGQGYGYTF. The chain uses TRBV28 and TRBJ1-2; TRBD1 agrees at 8 bases. This CDR3 contains 13 residues. Trimming took 5 bases from V and 4 from J; bases not matched to a gene: 3. The V gene's germline CDR1 is MDHEN and CDR2 SYDVKM.

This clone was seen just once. The CDR3 coding sequence is TGTGCCAGCTCACGGGGACTAGCGGGGGGGCTGGCCTACGAGCAGTACTTC. Residues: CASSRGLAGGLAYEQYF. The rearrangement joins TRBV18 to TRBJ2-7; 16 nucleotides agree with TRBD2. CDR3 length: 17 amino acids. Germline CDR1 and CDR2: KGHSH and LQKENI. The trim removed 4 bases at V and 2 bases at J, leaving 5 bases unmatched. Complete variable domain (other parts from reference TRBV18 and TRBJ2-7): NAGVMQNPRHLVRRRGQEARLRCSPMKGHSHVYWYRQLPEEGLKFMVYLQKENIIDESGMPKERFSAEFPKEGPSILRIQQVVRGDSAAYFCASSRGLAGGLAYEQYFGPGTRLTVT.

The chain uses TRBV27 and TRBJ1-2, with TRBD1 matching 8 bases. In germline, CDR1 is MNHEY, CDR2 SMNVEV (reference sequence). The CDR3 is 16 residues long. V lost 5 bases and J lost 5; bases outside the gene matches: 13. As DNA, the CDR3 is TGTGCCAGCAGTGCAGGATGGACAGGGAACAGATATGGCTACACCTTC. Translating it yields CASSAGWTGNRYGYTF.

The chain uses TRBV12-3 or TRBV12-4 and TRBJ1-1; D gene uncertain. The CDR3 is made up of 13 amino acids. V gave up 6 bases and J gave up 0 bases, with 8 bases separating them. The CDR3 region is CASRITVNTEAFF. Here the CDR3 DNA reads TGTGCCAGCAGGATTACAGTGAACACTGAAGCTTTCTTT.

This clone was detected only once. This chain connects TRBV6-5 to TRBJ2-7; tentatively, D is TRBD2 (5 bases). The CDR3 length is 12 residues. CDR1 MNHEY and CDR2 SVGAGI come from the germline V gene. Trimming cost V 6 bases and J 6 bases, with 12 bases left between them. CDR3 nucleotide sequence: TGTGCCAGCAGCCGGGATTTTTCCGAGCAGTACTTC. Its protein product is CASSRDFSEQYF.

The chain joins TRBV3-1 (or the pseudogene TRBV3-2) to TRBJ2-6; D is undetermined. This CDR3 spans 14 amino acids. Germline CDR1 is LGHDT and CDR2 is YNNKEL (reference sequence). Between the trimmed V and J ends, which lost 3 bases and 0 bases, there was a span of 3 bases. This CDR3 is CASSQSSGANVLTF. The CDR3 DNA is TGTGCCAGCAGCCAGAGCTCTGGGGCCAACGTCCTGACTTTC.